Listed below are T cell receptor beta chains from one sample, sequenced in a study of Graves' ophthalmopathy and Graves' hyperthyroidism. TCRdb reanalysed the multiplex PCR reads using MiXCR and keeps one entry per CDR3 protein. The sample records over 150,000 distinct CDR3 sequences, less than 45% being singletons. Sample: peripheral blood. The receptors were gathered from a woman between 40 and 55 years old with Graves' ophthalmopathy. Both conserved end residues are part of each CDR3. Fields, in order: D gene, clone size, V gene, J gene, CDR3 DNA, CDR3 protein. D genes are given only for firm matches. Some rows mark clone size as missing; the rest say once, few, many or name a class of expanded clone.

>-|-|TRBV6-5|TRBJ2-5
TGTGCCAGCAGTTACTCACAGACTATGGTGGAGACCCAGTACTTC
CASSYSQTMVETQYF
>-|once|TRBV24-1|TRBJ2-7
TGTGCCACCAGTGATTTTTTTGCCGGGTACGAGCAGTACTTC
CATSDFFAGYEQYF
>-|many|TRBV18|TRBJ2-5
TGTGCCAGCTCACCAACAGGCCGAAACCAAGAGACCCAGTACTTC
CASSPTGRNQETQYF
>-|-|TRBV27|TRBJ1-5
TGTGCCAGCAGTTCATCAACCGGGATTGGGACATCACTTAATAGCAATCAGCCCCAGCATTTT
CASSSSTGIGTSLNSNQPQHF
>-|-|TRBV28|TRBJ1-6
TGTGCCAGCAGCGTTAGACAGGACCATAATTCACCCCTCCACTTT
CASSVRQDHNSPLHF
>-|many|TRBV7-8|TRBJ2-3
TGTGCCAGCAGCTTAGCTGGTCAGGGGTTAGATACGCAGTATTTT
CASSLAGQGLDTQYF
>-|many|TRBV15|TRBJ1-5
TGTGCCACCAGCACCAACTACGGCAGTAACCAGCATTTT
CATSTNYGSNQHF
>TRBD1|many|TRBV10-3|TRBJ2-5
TGTGCCATCAGAGGACAGGGTGGAGAGACCCAGTACTTC
CAIRGQGGETQYF
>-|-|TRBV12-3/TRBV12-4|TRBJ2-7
TGTGCCAGCAGTTGGGCGGGACCCTACGAGCAGTACTTC
CASSWAGPYEQYF
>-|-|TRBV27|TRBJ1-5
TGTGCCAGCAGTTTATTTACGGATGGCAATCAGCCCCAGCATTTT
CASSLFTDGNQPQHF
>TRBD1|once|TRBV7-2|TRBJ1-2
TGTGCCAGCAGCTTACTGGGACAGGATGGCTACACCTTC
CASSLLGQDGYTF
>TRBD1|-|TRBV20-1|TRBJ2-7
TGCAGTGCTAGCGGACAGGGGCACTACGAGCAGTACTTC
CSASGQGHYEQYF
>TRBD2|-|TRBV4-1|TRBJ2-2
TGCGCCAGCAGCCTTAGCGGGCCCGGGGCCGGGGAGCTGTTTTTT
CASSLSGPGAGELFF
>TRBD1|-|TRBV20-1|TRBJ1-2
TGCAGTGCTAGTGAAGGGGGCGCAGACTATGGCTACACCTTC
CSASEGGADYGYTF
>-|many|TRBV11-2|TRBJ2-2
TGTGCCAGCAGCCGTAGGGGAAACACCGGGGAGCTGTTTTTT
CASSRRGNTGELFF
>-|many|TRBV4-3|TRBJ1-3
TGCGCCAGCAGCCAGGGAACATTTGCTGGAAACACCATATATTTT
CASSQGTFAGNTIYF
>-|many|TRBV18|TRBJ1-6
TGTGCCAGCTCACCGGGCAGGGTGTTCTATAATTCACCCCTCCACTTT
CASSPGRVFYNSPLHF
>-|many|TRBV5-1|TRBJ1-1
TGCGCCAGCAGCTTGGAGGGGGGCACGAACACTGAAGCTTTCTTT
CASSLEGGTNTEAFF
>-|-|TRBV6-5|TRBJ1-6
TGTGCCAGCAGTTACTCGCTTAATTCACCCCTCCACTTT
CASSYSLNSPLHF
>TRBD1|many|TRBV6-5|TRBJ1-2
TGTGCCAGCAGTTGGACAGGGGTTTGGGATGGCTACACCTTC
CASSWTGVWDGYTF
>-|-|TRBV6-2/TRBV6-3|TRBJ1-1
TGTGCCAGCAGTTACTCAGGGCAGCAGAACACTGAAGCTTTCTTT
CASSYSGQQNTEAFF
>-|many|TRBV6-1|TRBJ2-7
TGTGCCAGCAGCGCCCGCTACGAGCAGTACTTC
CASSARYEQYF
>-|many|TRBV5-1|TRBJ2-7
TGCGCCAGCAGCCCCAGGCCGGAGGGCAGGAAAGTGGGTGGATCCTACGAGCAGTACTTC
CASSPRPEGRKVGGSYEQYF
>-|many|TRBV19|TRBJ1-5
TGTGCCAGTAGTCCCTGGGAAGGAACCTATCAGCCCCAGCATTTT
CASSPWEGTYQPQHF
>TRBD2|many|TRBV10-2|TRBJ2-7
TGCGCCAGCAGTGAGGGACTAGCAAGCTACGAGCAGTACTTC
CASSEGLASYEQYF
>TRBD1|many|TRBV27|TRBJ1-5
TGTGCCAGCAGCCCTCCAGGGGGGAGTCAGCCCCAGCATTTT
CASSPPGGSQPQHF
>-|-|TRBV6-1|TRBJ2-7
TGTGCCAGCACCATCGCCGGAGGGACCTACGAGCAGTACTTC
CASTIAGGTYEQYF
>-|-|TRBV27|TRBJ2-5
TGTGCCAGCAGTTTCGGGATGGGCGAGACCCAGTACTTC
CASSFGMGETQYF
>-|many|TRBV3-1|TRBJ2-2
TGTGCCAGCAGCCAATGGGACTGGAACGGGGAGCTGTTTTTT
CASSQWDWNGELFF
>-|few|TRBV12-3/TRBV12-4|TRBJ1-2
TGTGCCAGCAGTTTAGGAGGGCATAAGGGCTACACCTTC
CASSLGGHKGYTF
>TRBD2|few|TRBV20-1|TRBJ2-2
TGCAGTGCTAGAGATCCGCTAGCGGGAGGTACCGGGGAGCTGTTTTTT
CSARDPLAGGTGELFF
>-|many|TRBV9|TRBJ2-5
TGTGCCAGCAGCGTAGTGACCGGGACCGGCCAAGAGACCCAGTACTTC
CASSVVTGTGQETQYF
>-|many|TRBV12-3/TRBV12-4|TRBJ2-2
TGTGCCAGCAGTCTAAGGGACGTCCTTACCGGGGAGCTGTTTTTT
CASSLRDVLTGELFF
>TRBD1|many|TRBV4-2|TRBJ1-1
TGTGCCAGCAGCCATTCTCGAGGGACAGGGTTAGCTTTCTTT
CASSHSRGTGLAFF
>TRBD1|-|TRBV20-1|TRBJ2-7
TGCAGTGCCGGACAGGGGGCCTACGAGCAGTACTTC
CSAGQGAYEQYF
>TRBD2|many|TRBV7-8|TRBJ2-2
TGTGCCAGCAGCTTAGCGTCTCCGGGGGGGATCGTCGGGGAGCTGTTTTTT
CASSLASPGGIVGELFF
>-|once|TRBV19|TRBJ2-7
TGTGCCAGTAGTATAGGGAACCCAAGGTCCTACGAGCAGTACTTC
CASSIGNPRSYEQYF
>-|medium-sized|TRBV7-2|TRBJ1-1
TGTGCCAGCAGCCGAGGTTGGGCCAGGGCCCCTGAAGCTTTCTTT
CASSRGWARAPEAFF
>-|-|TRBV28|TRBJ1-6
-
CASSTSTGANSPLHF
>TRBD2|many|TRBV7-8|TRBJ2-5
TGTGCCAGCAGCTTACTAGCGGGGGAGGGGGAGACCCAGTACTTC
CASSLLAGEGETQYF
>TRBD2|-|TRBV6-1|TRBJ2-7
TGTGCCAGCAGTGCCGAAGCGGGAACGTCCCACGAGCAGTACTTC
CASSAEAGTSHEQYF
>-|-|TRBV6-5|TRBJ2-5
TGTGCCAGCAGCCCCGGACCACCGCGCTGGTACTTC
CASSPGPPRWYF
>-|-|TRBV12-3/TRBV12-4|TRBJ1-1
TGTGCCAGCTCGGGGTCTTACTTCGACACTGAAGCTTTCTTT
CASSGSYFDTEAFF
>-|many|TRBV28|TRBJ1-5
TGTGCCAGCAGTTTATCTCCCGGGGCTAGCAATCAGCCCCAGCATTTT
CASSLSPGASNQPQHF
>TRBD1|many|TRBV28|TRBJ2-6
TGTGCCAGCAGTGGACGGACAGGGCGTGCTGGGGCCAACGTCCTGACTTTC
CASSGRTGRAGANVLTF
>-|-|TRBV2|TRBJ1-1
TGTGCCAGCAGTGTGATGGGCAGAGAGACTGAAGCTTTCTTT
CASSVMGRETEAFF